These 27 T cell receptor beta chains originate from one sample sequenced in a study of cytomegalovirus exposure and HLA in healthy donors. The primer mix had 60 Vbeta and 13 Jbeta primers. Generated by immunoSEQ multiplex PCR, the TCRdb table keeps only in-frame clones and is missing some. The sample has some 140,000 clones, about 85% seen once. The sequenced sample consisted of PBMCs. The receptors come from a female donor in good health and CMV-seronegative.

J is TRBJ2-1 and V is TRBV7-9; 14 positions match TRBD2. CDR1 is SEHNR and CDR2 is FQNEAQ in the germline V gene (reference sequence). The CDR3 has 15 residues. V was clipped by 3 bases and J by 9 bases; unmatched bases: 4. This CDR3 is CASSLGLAGAVEQFF. Here the CDR3 DNA reads TGTGCCAGCAGCTTGGGACTAGCGGGAGCTGTTGAGCAGTTCTTC.

The chain combines TRBV5-1 with TRBJ1-2, with D unclear. The CDR3 runs 15 residues. V lost 4 bases, J lost 8 bases, and 21 bases lay in between. The V gene's germline CDR1 is SGHRS and CDR2 YFSETQ. This CDR3 reads CASSPEARLHEGYTF. The CDR3 coding sequence is TGCGCCAGCAGCCCCGAAGCACGCCTTCACGAGGGCTACACCTTC.

This sequence joins TRBV5-1 and TRBJ2-7; 9 nucleotides agree with TRBD1. Germline CDR1 reads SGHRS; CDR2 reads YFSETQ. The V segment lost 0 bases and the J segment 3 bases; nucleotides outside the gene matches: 4. This CDR3 is built from 15 residues. The DNA of the CDR3 is TGCGCCAGCAGCTTGGCGTGGGACAGGGACTACGAGCAGTACTTC. It translates to CASSLAWDRDYEQYF. Looking up the rest from reference TRBV5-1 and TRBJ2-7 gives the full variable domain: KAGVTQTPRYLIKTRGQQVTLSCSPISGHRSVSWYQQTPGQGLQFLFEYFSETQRNKGNFPGRFSGRQFSNSRSEMNVSTLELGDSALYLCASSLAWDRDYEQYFGPGTRLTVT.

This clone was counted only a few times. The chain has TRBV30 and TRBJ2-2; D call uncertain. The germline V and J ends were trimmed by 0 bases and 7 bases, with 9 bases remaining between them. Germline V gives CDR1 GTSNPN, CDR2 SVGIG (reference sequence). The length of the CDR3 is 13 residues. The CDR3 reads CAWSVRRFGELFF. DNA of the CDR3: TGTGCCTGGAGTGTACGTCGGTTCGGGGAGCTGTTTTTT.

The chain combines TRBV19 with TRBJ2-3; 7 positions match TRBD2. The CDR3 is 13 amino acids. V was pared by 3 bases and J by 3 bases, with 0 bases of the junction left unmatched. CDR1 and CDR2 (germline): LNHDA, SQIVND (reference sequence). The CDR3 DNA reads as TGTGCCAGTAGTATGGGGGGGACAGATACGCAGTATTTT. Its protein is CASSMGGTDTQYF.

The chain links TRBV6-5 to TRBJ2-1, with 10 bases identical to TRBD2. Trimming removed 6 bases from V and 8 bases from J; junction bases left unmatched: 7. There are 14 residues in the CDR3. From germline, CDR1 is MNHEY and CDR2 SVGAGI. CDR3 nucleotide sequence: TGTGCCAGCAGCCTAGCGGGAGCTGGGGATGAGCAGTTCTTC. It translates to CASSLAGAGDEQFF.

This chain joins TRBV5-6 and TRBJ2-7, with a weak D call TRBD1 (5 bases). Germline V gene data show CDR1 as SGHDT and CDR2 as YYEEEE. With 3 bases removed from V and 4 bases from J, the gap between germline ends came to 8 bases. This CDR3 has 12 residues. The CDR3 nucleotides read TGTGCCAGCAGCTGGGGCTTATACGAGCAGTACTTC. This gives the protein CASSWGLYEQYF.

The chain uses TRBV27 and TRBJ2-5; 10 bases align to TRBD1. The V segment lost 5 bases and the J segment 8 bases; nucleotides outside the gene matches: 8. Germline assignment: CDR1 MNHEY and CDR2 SMNVEV (reference sequence). The CDR3 has 14 residues. For the CDR3, the DNA is TGTGCCAGCAGTCCATGGACAGGGGGTGCTACCCAGTACTTC. Translation: CASSPWTGGATQYF.

This clone occurred once. V and J are TRBV7-6 and TRBJ1-5; D might be TRBD1 (5 bases). CDR1 is SGHVS and CDR2 is FNYEAQ in the germline V gene. The CDR3 loop spans 14 amino acids. The germline V and J ends were trimmed by 4 bases and 5 bases, with 12 bases remaining between them. The CDR3 loop is CASSSQPGYQPQHF. The CDR3 nucleotides read TGTGCCAGCAGCTCCCAGCCAGGGTATCAGCCCCAGCATTTT.

This rearrangement joins TRBV5-4 to TRBJ1-1, with D tentatively TRBD1 (5 bases). The CDR3 covers 14 residues. Trimming removed 4 bases at V and 1 base at J, with 11 bases between. CDR1 and CDR2 from the germline V gene are SGHNT and YYREEE (reference sequence). The CDR3 loop reads CASSPGLRNTEAFF. The CDR3 coding sequence is TGTGCCAGCAGCCCGGGACTTAGGAACACTGAAGCTTTCTTT.

The chain has TRBV9 and TRBJ2-1; D possibly corresponds to TRBD2 (5 bases). V dropped 4 bases and J dropped 2 bases, with 19 bases sitting between them. The germline gives CDR1 SGDLS, CDR2 YYNGEE. The CDR3 runs 17 residues. The CDR3 spells CASSHAAASIPYNEQFF. In nucleotides, the CDR3 is TGTGCCAGCAGCCACGCGGCGGCTAGCATCCCCTACAATGAGCAGTTCTTC.

The chain links TRBV7-9 to TRBJ1-1, with 8 bases lining up with TRBD1. The germline V gene has CDR1 SEHNR and CDR2 FQNEAQ (reference sequence). CDR3 size: 15 residues. V lost 5 bases, J lost 1 base, and 6 bases stayed unmatched. The CDR3 reads CASSPRTGWNTEAFF. The CDR3 bases are TGTGCCAGCAGCCCGAGGACAGGGTGGAACACTGAAGCTTTCTTT. The full variable domain, with the rest looked up from reference TRBV7-9 and TRBJ1-1, is DTGVSQNPRHKITKRGQNVTFRCDPISEHNRLYWYRQTLGQGPEFLTYFQNEAQLEKSRLLSDRFSAERPKGSFSTLEIQRTEQGDSAMYLCASSPRTGWNTEAFFGQGTRLTVV.

V is TRBV7-8 and J is TRBJ2-5; 8 nucleotides agree with TRBD1. The germline V gene encodes CDR1 SGHVS and CDR2 FQNEAQ. Trimming at V came to 5 bases and at J to 4 bases, leaving 9 bases not matched to a gene. There are 15 residues in the CDR3. In DNA, the CDR3 is TGTGCCAGCAGCCCAGGACAGGGAGCGGCAGAGACCCAGTACTTC. Translated: CASSPGQGAAETQYF.

The CDR3 sequence is CASSLAGVTDTQYF. The CDR3 DNA reads as TGTGCCAGCAGCCTAGCGGGGGTCACAGATACGCAGTATTTT. The chain combines TRBV7-3 with TRBJ2-3, with TRBD2 matching 10 bases. Trimming took 5 bases from V and 2 from J; bases not matched to a gene: 1. The CDR3 has 14 residues. Looked up from germline, CDR1 is SGHTA and CDR2 is FQGTGA. The entire variable domain, with the rest obtained from reference TRBV7-3 and TRBJ2-3, is as follows: GAGVSQTPSNKVTEKGKYVELRCDPISGHTALYWYRQSLGQGPEFLIYFQGTGAADDSGLPNDRFFAVRPEGSVSTLKIQRTERGDSAVYLCASSLAGVTDTQYFGPGTRLTVL.

The CDR3 DNA follows: TGTGCCAGCACGACACAGGGGCAGGCCACTGAAGCTTTCTTT. Its translation is CASTTQGQATEAFF. This rearrangement joins TRBV28 to TRBJ1-1; 7 positions agree with TRBD1. This CDR3 is built from 14 residues. Germline CDR1 reads MDHEN; CDR2 reads SYDVKM. Unmatched junction bases numbered 9, after V lost 7 bases and J lost 4 bases. Variable domain in full (rest from reference TRBV28 and TRBJ1-1): DVKVTQSSRYLVKRTGEKVFLECVQDMDHENMFWYRQDPGLGLRLIYFSYDVKMKEKGDIPEGYSVSREKKERFSLILESASTNQTSMYLCASTTQGQATEAFFGQGTRLTVV.

This clone showed up just a few times. The V gene is TRBV4-1, the J gene TRBJ2-7; D gene ambiguous. V was cut by 0 bases and J by 7 bases, with 10 bases left in between. Germline values: CDR1 MGHRA, CDR2 YSYEKL. This CDR3 comprises 13 residues. CDR3 in DNA: TGCGCCAGCAGCCAAGATGGTGGCTTGGAGCAGTACTTC. This sequence encodes CASSQDGGLEQYF.

This clone was picked up one time. This sequence joins TRBV2 and TRBJ2-2, with D hard to call. The CDR3 totals 14 residues. Per the germline V gene, CDR1 is SNHLY and CDR2 is FYNNEI. V gave up 6 bases and J gave up 0 bases, with 8 bases separating them. DNA of the CDR3: TGTGCCAGCAGCTGGCCAGCGAACACCGGGGAGCTGTTTTTT. As protein: CASSWPANTGELFF.

The rearrangement uses TRBV5-5 and TRBJ1-1, with no clear D. V was shortened by 2 bases and J by 1 base, with 6 bases between the two germline ends. The CDR3 spans 13 residues. In germline, CDR1 is SGHKS, CDR2 YYEKEE (reference sequence). The CDR3, as DNA: TGTGCCAGCAGCTTTGACTGGAACACTGAAGCTTTCTTT. Protein product: CASSFDWNTEAFF.

V gene TRBV15 combines with J gene TRBJ1-5, with D unclear. Per germline, CDR1 LNHNV and CDR2 YYDKDF (reference sequence). The length of the CDR3 is 15 residues. Trimming pared 3 bases from V and 0 bases from J, leaving 9 bases between. CDR3 nucleotide sequence: TGTGCCACCAGCAGGGCGCTAGATAGCAATCAGCCCCAGCATTTT. Translating gives CATSRALDSNQPQHF.

The chain couples TRBV18 to TRBJ1-5; 10 bases are a match to TRBD1. There are 15 residues in the CDR3. After removal of 2 bases from V and 5 bases from J, the junction contained 3 bases not matched to a gene. The germline V gene has CDR1 KGHSH and CDR2 LQKENI. The CDR3 is CASSPTGQGHQPQHF. CDR3 in DNA: TGTGCCAGCTCACCAACGGGACAGGGGCATCAGCCCCAGCATTTT.

The genes are TRBV6-5 and TRBJ2-7; a possible D gene is TRBD1 (5 bases). The CDR3 runs to 13 residues. Trimming cost V 5 bases and J 2 bases, with 10 bases left between them. In germline, CDR1 is MNHEY, CDR2 SVGAGI. This CDR3 is CASSPDTTYEQYF. In DNA, the CDR3 is TGTGCCAGCAGTCCGGACACGACCTACGAGCAGTACTTC.

The J gene is TRBJ2-3, the V gene TRBV9; 8 bases align to TRBD2. The junction had 3 bases not matched to a gene; V was cut back by 1 base and J by 2 bases. Germline-derived CDR1 and CDR2 are SGDLS and YYNGEE. This CDR3 is 15 amino acids long. The CDR3 region has the DNA TGTGCCAGCAGCGTATTCGGGGGGGCCACAGATACGCAGTATTTT. Translating gives CASSVFGGATDTQYF.

This clone came up a few times. V is TRBV6-1 and J is TRBJ1-5; perhaps TRBD1 as D (5 bases). CDR1 is MNHNS, CDR2 SASEGT, per germline. The length of the CDR3 is 14 residues. Trimming removed 9 bases from V and 5 bases from J, with 17 bases in between. The CDR3 sequence: CASCRVEEDQPQHF. The CDR3 nucleotides are TGTGCCAGTTGCAGGGTCGAGGAAGATCAGCCCCAGCATTTT.

This chain connects TRBV9 to TRBJ2-3; 14 positions agree with TRBD2. V shed 8 bases, J shed 9 bases, and the junction held 8 bases outside the gene matches. Per the germline V gene, CDR1 is SGDLS and CDR2 is YYNGEE. The CDR3 sequence is 14 residues long. CDR3 sequence (DNA): TGTGCCAGTAAGACTAGCGGGGGGGACGACACGCAGTATTTT. Residues: CASKTSGGDDTQYF.

V gene TRBV2 combines with J gene TRBJ2-1; TRBD2 aligns across 11 bases. The CDR3 loop spans 15 amino acids. Germline CDR1 SNHLY, CDR2 FYNNEI. Germline trimming cut 2 bases from V and 11 bases from J; bases unmatched to any gene: 8. CDR3 nucleotide sequence: TGTGCCAGCAGTGAACTCAGGCTAGCGGGGGGAAAGCAGTTCTTC. This sequence encodes CASSELRLAGGKQFF.

The rearrangement links TRBV6-4 to TRBJ1-1; the match to TRBD1 covers 7 bases. This CDR3 has 14 amino acids. J lost 11 bases, V lost 2 bases, and 11 bases had no gene match. Per germline, CDR1 MRHNA and CDR2 SNTAGT. The CDR3 DNA follows: TGTGCCAGCAGTGACCGACAGGGCAGCCTTTTGGCTTTCTTT. Its translation is CASSDRQGSLLAFF.

The V gene is TRBV7-3, the J gene TRBJ2-1; 12 nucleotides match TRBD2. V lost 4 bases to trimming and J lost 6 bases; unmatched junction nucleotides: 7. The germline V gene encodes CDR1 SGHTA and CDR2 FQGTGA. The CDR3 covers 16 residues. CDR3 nucleotides: TGTGCCAGCAGCTCTCTAGCGGGGGGGCCGCTCAATGAGCAGTTCTTC. Its translation: CASSSLAGGPLNEQFF.